This T cell receptor beta chain was found in a study of T cell responses to AZD1222 COVID-19 vaccine. Whole-study results and caveats: The study found vaccine-associated CD4 TCRs spanning spike, dominant at 160-218 and 743-854.

This CDR3 has 19 residues. Looked up from germline, CDR1 is SGDLS and CDR2 is YYNGEE. V dropped 0 bases and J dropped 0; count of bases not matched to a gene: 10. TCRdb's copy holds only in-frame clones and misses some; the assay was immunoSEQ multiplex PCR. Altogether about 140,000 clones are present, roughly 89% being singletons, with the ten largest covering roughly 5%. As to this clone: The antigen is unknown.

Sequences were derived from peripheral blood, sampled on day 0 of AZD1222 vaccination. This receptor was identified in an adult in good health. V and J are TRBV9 and TRBJ2-2, with 8 bases matching TRBD1. CDR3 amino acids: CASSVVYRGQATNTGELFF. DNA for the CDR3: TGTGCCAGCAGCGTAGTTTATAGGGGACAGGCTACGAACACCGGGGAGCTGTTTTTT.